The present entry profiles one T cell receptor beta chain with its context. This entry comes from a study of blood T cell repertoires in COVID-19. About the study: Italy, Spain and the United States were the sources of the convalescent and acute COVID-19 samples. The cDNA or gDNA used as material had been derived from T cells, B-cell-depleted T cells, or PBMCs.

Authors' methods: Amplification with reference gene primers provided the estimates of nucleated cell counts. TCRdb keeps only in-frame clones here, not all; method: immunoSEQ multiplex PCR. V and J calls and clone size are copied from that table; D and trimming were computed from the DNA. The sample contains 380,000 or so clones, roughly 90% of which appear only once. The CDR3 is 17 amino acids. Germline lookup yields CDR1 SGHRS and CDR2 YFSETQ. V lost 2 bases and J lost 1; bases outside the gene matches: 7. This receptor was taken from a man aged 35-49 years with acute or convalescent COVID-19. The chain uses TRBV5-1 and TRBJ2-4, with 9 bases identical to TRBD1. The sample was peripheral blood. The CDR3 nucleotides read TGCGCCAGCAGCTTAATTGCGGGACAGGGCGCCAAAAACATTCAGTACTTC. Translation gives CASSLIAGQGAKNIQYF.